A single sample gave rise to the 30 T cell receptor beta chains below, sequenced in a study of STAT5B mutations in CD4+ large granular lymphocyte leukemia. Profiled with immunoSEQ multiplex PCR; TCRdb holds only in-frame clones, not every one. The sample has more than 30,000 clones; under 85% are singletons. The specimen was CD4+ T cells from blood buffy coats. These TCRs come from a human donor in good health.

The rearrangement joins TRBV6-1 to TRBJ1-5; D unresolved. V lost 1 base and J 4 bases, leaving 5 bases between the germline ends. The germline V gene encodes CDR1 MNHNS and CDR2 SASEGT. This CDR3 is 13 amino acids long. CDR3 in amino acids: CASSEGVNQPQHF. CDR3 DNA: TGTGCCAGCAGTGAAGGGGTTAATCAGCCCCAGCATTTT.

This rearrangement joins TRBV6-5 to TRBJ1-5; D gene ambiguous. Germline V gene sequence: CDR1 MNHEY, CDR2 SVGAGI. V was clipped by 4 bases and J by 6 bases, with 13 bases between them. This CDR3 has 14 residues. CDR3 protein: CASSSGKGGQPQHF. DNA of the CDR3: TGTGCCAGCAGTTCGGGAAAGGGAGGTCAGCCCCAGCATTTT.

The V and J genes are TRBV5-6 and TRBJ2-4, with D perhaps matching TRBD1 or TRBD2 (5 bases each). The CDR3 is made up of 16 amino acids. The V end was cut by 4 bases, the J end by 0 bases, with 14 bases between. The V gene's germline CDR1 is SGHDT and CDR2 YYEEEE. The CDR3 DNA follows: TGTGCCAGCAGCCAATGGGGGTTGATAGCCAAAAACATTCAGTACTTC. This translates into CASSQWGLIAKNIQYF.

Note on this clone: At one boundary the junction diverges from the germline segment, which might be a read error. This chain connects TRBV19 to TRBJ2-3; D remains ambiguous. Germline-derived CDR1 and CDR2 are LNHDA and SQIVND (reference sequence). CDR3 length: 11 residues. Here the CDR3 DNA reads TGTGCCAGTAGTATATATGGCGAGAGCCGTTTT. It encodes CASSIYGESRF.

The chain carries TRBV5-6 and TRBJ1-2; a weak D match, TRBD1 (5 bases). This CDR3 comprises 14 residues. Germline assignment: CDR1 SGHDT and CDR2 YYEEEE. With 0 bases removed from V and 4 bases from J, the gap between germline ends came to 10 bases. DNA of the CDR3: TGTGCCAGCAGCTTGGGTCGGGGGACCTATGGCTACACCTTC. It encodes CASSLGRGTYGYTF. Full variable domain (missing parts from reference TRBV5-6 and TRBJ1-2): DAGVTQSPTHLIKTRGQQVTLRCSPKSGHDTVSWYQQALGQGPQFIFQYYEEEERQRGNFPDRFSGHQFPNYSSELNVNALLLGDSALYLCASSLGRGTYGYTFGSGTRLTVV.

The chain employs TRBV5-4 and TRBJ2-2; D not resolved. Germline V CDR1 and CDR2: SGHNT, YYREEE (reference sequence). V shed 2 bases and J shed 0 bases, with 8 bases lying between them. This CDR3 is 15 amino acids long. The CDR3 sequence: CASSFSSSNTGELFF. Here the CDR3 DNA reads TGTGCCAGCAGCTTTAGTTCCTCGAACACCGGGGAGCTGTTTTTT.

The rearrangement joins TRBV7-8 to TRBJ1-1, with D perhaps matching TRBD1 (6 bases). The CDR3 runs to 15 residues. CDR1 is SGHVS and CDR2 is FQNEAQ in the germline V gene. With 1 base removed from V and 1 base from J, the gap between germline ends came to 10 bases. CDR3 nucleotide sequence: TGTGCCAGCAGCTTAGGGGGGGCGAGGAACACTGAAGCTTTCTTT. Its translation: CASSLGGARNTEAFF.

This chain joins TRBV2 and TRBJ2-1; D not certain. The CDR3 consists of 14 residues. The V gene lost 4 bases and the J gene lost 0 bases, with 7 bases spanning the gap. Germline loops: CDR1 SNHLY, CDR2 FYNNEI. The CDR3 nucleotides read TGTGCCAGCAGTGCAAAGAGCTCCTACAATGAGCAGTTCTTC. It yields the protein CASSAKSSYNEQFF.

This clone was seen only once. The gene calls are TRBV10-3 and TRBJ1-1; TRBD1 agrees at 7 bases. V was clipped by 6 bases and J by 0 bases; unmatched bases: 10. CDR1 and CDR2 (germline): ENHRY, SYGVKD. The CDR3 covers 16 residues. CDR3 sequence (DNA): TGTGCCATCAGACCCCAGGGGGTAGGCATGAACACTGAAGCTTTCTTT. It specifies CAIRPQGVGMNTEAFF.

The rearrangement links TRBV5-1 to TRBJ2-6; possible D gene TRBD2, 6 bases. The V end was cut by 2 bases, the J end by 2 bases, with 8 bases between. The CDR3 is 15 residues long. The germline V gene encodes CDR1 SGHRS and CDR2 YFSETQ. DNA for the CDR3: TGCGCCAGCAGCTTCGGGGGTACTGGGGCCAACGTCCTGACTTTC. It translates to CASSFGGTGANVLTF.

The chain has TRBV7-8 and TRBJ1-5; TRBD1 aligns across 7 bases. Germline CDR1 is SGHVS and CDR2 is FQNEAQ. The V segment lost 3 bases and the J segment 0 bases; nucleotides outside the gene matches: 5. The CDR3 length is 16 residues. Here the CDR3 DNA reads TGTGCCAGCAGCTTGTACAGGGGTTATAGCAATCAGCCCCAGCATTTT. Translating it yields CASSLYRGYSNQPQHF.

V gene TRBV28 combines with J gene TRBJ1-2, with 7 positions matching TRBD1. This CDR3 is 14 amino acids long. With V trimmed by 6 bases and J by 0 bases, 4 bases remained unmatched. Looked up from germline, CDR1 is MDHEN and CDR2 is SYDVKM. The CDR3: CASSSGQTNYGYTF. The CDR3 DNA is TGTGCCAGCAGCTCGGGACAGACTAACTATGGCTACACCTTC.

This clone appeared once. This sequence joins TRBV5-1 and TRBJ2-7; the D gene could be TRBD1 or TRBD2 (5 bases each). V lost 5 bases to trimming and J lost 5 bases, with 17 bases between them. Germline V gene data show CDR1 as SGHRS and CDR2 as YFSETQ. The CDR3 spans 14 residues. The CDR3 DNA sequence: TGCGCCAGCAGAGGTGGGGCAGGGAGCCACGAGCAGTACTTC. The encoded protein is CASRGGAGSHEQYF. The full variable domain, its missing parts supplied by reference TRBV5-1 and TRBJ2-7, is KAGVTQTPRYLIKTRGQQVTLSCSPISGHRSVSWYQQTPGQGLQFLFEYFSETQRNKGNFPGRFSGRQFSNSRSEMNVSTLELGDSALYLCASRGGAGSHEQYFGPGTRLTVT.

The chain uses TRBV11-3 and TRBJ2-2; D gene uncertain. Germline V gene lookup returns CDR1 SGHNT and CDR2 YENEEA. Trimming left V 1 base short and J 7 bases short, with 4 bases between. The CDR3 is 12 amino acids. CDR3 amino acids: CASSLGVGELFF. In nucleotides, the CDR3 is TGTGCCAGCAGCTTAGGAGTCGGGGAGCTGTTTTTT.

The chain links TRBV2 to TRBJ2-1; perhaps TRBD2 as D (5 bases). The germline V gene has CDR1 SNHLY and CDR2 FYNNEI. V lost 2 bases and J 9 bases, leaving 11 bases between the germline ends. CDR3 length equals 13 residues. DNA of the CDR3: TGTGCCAGCAGTGAACGGGTGACTACTGAGCAGTTCTTC. Encoded protein: CASSERVTTEQFF.

The V and J genes are TRBV19 and TRBJ1-2, with TRBD1 identical over 12 bases. Germline V gene lookup returns CDR1 LNHDA and CDR2 SQIVND (reference sequence). This CDR3 is 17 amino acids long. J gave up 5 bases and V 5 bases, and 12 bases lay outside the gene matches. This chain's CDR3 is CASSDLTRDRGLYGYTF. DNA of the CDR3: TGTGCCAGTAGTGACCTCACTCGGGACAGGGGGCTTTATGGCTACACCTTC.

CDR3: CASSIGFRPTDTQYF. The CDR3 DNA is TGTGCCAGTAGTATTGGGTTCCGACCCACAGATACGCAGTATTTT. The rearrangement joins TRBV19 to TRBJ2-3; D ambiguous. Trimming took off 3 bases at V and 2 bases at J, with 12 bases between the two ends. CDR1 and CDR2 from the germline V gene are LNHDA and SQIVND (reference sequence). The CDR3 has 15 residues.

This clone is a singleton in its sample. The V call is TRBV30, the J call TRBJ2-7, with unresolved D. V was trimmed by 2 bases and J by 4 bases, leaving 6 bases between them. The CDR3 totals 11 residues. Looked up from germline, CDR1 is GTSNPN and CDR2 is SVGIG (reference sequence). CDR3: CAWSFQYEQYF. For the CDR3, the DNA is TGTGCCTGGAGTTTCCAGTACGAGCAGTACTTC. The variable domain in full, with the rest retrieved from reference TRBV30 and TRBJ2-7, is SQTIHQWPATLVQPVGSPLSLECTVEGTSNPNLYWYRQAAGRGLQLLFYSVGIGQISSEVPQNLSASRPQDRQFILSSKKLLLSDSGFYLCAWSFQYEQYFGPGTRLTVT.

The chain links TRBV19 to TRBJ1-3; no definite D call. V lost 2 bases and J lost 0, with 17 bases in between. The length of the CDR3 is 18 residues. Germline CDR1 LNHDA, CDR2 SQIVND (reference sequence). The CDR3 is CASSIFPRFPNSGNTIYF. As DNA, the CDR3 is TGTGCCAGTAGTATATTTCCCCGGTTTCCTAACTCTGGAAACACCATATATTTT.

The chain employs TRBV6-6 and TRBJ2-5; TRBD2 matches 13 bases. CDR1 is MNHNY and CDR2 is SVGAGI in the germline V gene (reference sequence). The CDR3 totals 15 residues. V trimming: 6 bases; J trimming: 6 bases; junction bases outside the gene matches: 7. The DNA for the CDR3 is TGTGCCAGCAGGGGACTAGCGGGGCCCGTGAAGACCCAGTACTTC. This sequence encodes CASRGLAGPVKTQYF.

The chain combines TRBV11-3 with TRBJ2-7; D is undetermined. The CDR3 loop spans 13 amino acids. The germline gives CDR1 SGHNT, CDR2 YENEEA. Trimming removed 6 bases at V and 6 bases at J, with 15 bases between. CDR3 in DNA: TGTGCCAGCAGTCTGAGTGGGGTCGGCGAGCAGTACTTC. The encoded protein is CASSLSGVGEQYF.

This clone was picked up a small number of times. The CDR3 sequence: CASAKGTGSGNTIYF. In DNA form, the CDR3 reads TGTGCCAGTGCAAAAGGGACAGGGAGTGGAAACACCATATATTTT. The chain recombines TRBV19 with TRBJ1-3; the match to TRBD1 covers 9 bases. V trimming: 8 bases; J trimming: 3 bases; junction bases outside the gene matches: 8. The CDR3 spans 15 residues. Per germline, CDR1 LNHDA and CDR2 SQIVND (reference sequence). The full variable domain, its missing parts supplied by reference TRBV19 and TRBJ1-3, is DGGITQSPKYLFRKEGQNVTLSCEQNLNHDAMYWYRQDPGQGLRLIYYSQIVNDFQKGDIAEGYSVSREKKESFPLTVTSAQKNPTAFYLCASAKGTGSGNTIYFGEGSWLTVV.

This chain links TRBV29-1 with TRBJ2-1; either TRBD1 or TRBD2 may supply D (7 bases each). The V end was cut by 8 bases, the J end by 6 bases, with 17 bases between. Germline assignment: CDR1 SQVTM and CDR2 ANQGSEA. This CDR3 is built from 13 residues. CDR3: CSFGEGAPNEQFF. CDR3 coding DNA: TGCAGCTTTGGGGAGGGGGCGCCCAATGAGCAGTTCTTC.

The chain has TRBV5-1 and TRBJ2-3; D possibly corresponds to TRBD1 (6 bases). The germline gives CDR1 SGHRS, CDR2 YFSETQ. V lost 8 bases, J lost 2 bases, and 12 bases lay in between. The CDR3 runs to 13 residues. DNA for the CDR3: TGCGCCAGTTTTACAGGGTTCACAGATACGCAGTATTTT. Amino acid sequence: CASFTGFTDTQYF.

V usage is TRBV29-1 and J usage is TRBJ2-7; the match to TRBD1 covers 9 bases. The V gene end was trimmed by 8 bases and the J gene end by 3 bases; junction bases not matched to a gene: 5. CDR1 is SQVTM, CDR2 ANQGSEA, per germline. This CDR3 has 12 amino acids. The CDR3 DNA reads as TGCAGCAGGGGACAGGGAATCTACGAGCAGTACTTC. It is translated as CSRGQGIYEQYF.

The rearrangement joins TRBV10-3 to TRBJ1-2, with a possible D match to TRBD1 (6 bases). CDR3 length equals 14 residues. Germline-derived CDR1 and CDR2 are ENHRY and SYGVKD. Trimming stripped 7 bases from V and 5 bases from J, with 17 bases between. CDR3 coding DNA: TGTGCCATCACTTCACCGGGACAAGGATATGGCTACACCTTC. It yields the protein CAITSPGQGYGYTF.

This clone was observed a few times. V is TRBV5-4 and J is TRBJ1-5; 8 nucleotides align to TRBD1. The trim removed 3 bases at V and 5 bases at J, leaving 1 base unmatched. CDR3 length equals 13 residues. CDR1 SGHNT and CDR2 YYREEE come from the germline V gene (reference sequence). The CDR3, as DNA: TGTGCCAGCAGCTCAGGGGGCGATCAGCCCCAGCATTTT. As protein: CASSSGGDQPQHF.

The sample holds one count of this clone. The chain employs TRBV15 and TRBJ2-1; D is unresolved. Germline V CDR1 and CDR2: LNHNV, YYDKDF (reference sequence). The CDR3 has 14 residues. V was pared by 1 base and J by 5 bases, with 9 bases between. The CDR3 DNA reads as TGTGCCACCAGCAGAGTGTCCCTCAACAATGAGCAGTTCTTC. It translates to CATSRVSLNNEQFF.

The chain employs TRBV5-6 and TRBJ2-5, with TRBD2 as a possible D gene (7 bases). Trimming left V 4 bases short and J 5 bases short, with 15 bases between. Germline V lookup: CDR1 SGHDT, CDR2 YYEEEE. The CDR3 covers 14 residues. As DNA, the CDR3 is TGTGCCAGCAGCCCTGGGGGGGGCTGGGAGACCCAGTACTTC. It is translated as CASSPGGGWETQYF.

The CDR3: CASSLSGYGYTF. CDR3 coding DNA: TGTGCCAGCAGTTTATCAGGGTATGGCTACACCTTC. The V and J genes are TRBV27 and TRBJ1-2; D gene unclear. Germline V gives CDR1 MNHEY, CDR2 SMNVEV (reference sequence). V lost 0 bases and J lost 5, with 4 bases in between. The CDR3 consists of 12 residues.